This paragraph covers one T cell receptor beta chain sequence. As yet, its antigen is unknown. A single heparinised blood sample, averaging approximately 110 mL, was obtained per donor. Using CD45RO/CCR7/CD25/CD127/CD95/CD27, CD4+ naive, central memory, regulatory and stem cell-like memory cells were sorted. Once sorted, every population was more than 95% pure. The data were obtained in a study of beta chain features in type 1 diabetes. Points from the study as a whole: TCRB repertoires of naive, central memory and Treg cells appeared more similar among patients than among healthy donors.

V dropped 0 bases and J dropped 8 bases, with 14 bases sitting between them. CDR3 size: 14 residues. Germline V gene sequence: CDR1 SGHRS, CDR2 YFSETQ. Isolated RNA was reverse transcribed in full, so expressed TCRB transcripts were sequenced. The data were produced by immunoSEQ multiplex PCR, yet TCRdb's version contains in-frame clones alone and is incomplete. This sample has around 350,000 clones, with over 9.5% found just once. This chain uses TRBV5-1 with TRBJ1-1; D is unclear. The source of this sequence is a man younger than 35 in good health. The sequenced sample consisted of naive CD4+ T cells from blood. The CDR3 bases are TGCGCCAGCAGCTTGGAATTGCAGCGGAGGGAAGCTTTCTTT. The encoded protein is CASSLELQRREAFF.